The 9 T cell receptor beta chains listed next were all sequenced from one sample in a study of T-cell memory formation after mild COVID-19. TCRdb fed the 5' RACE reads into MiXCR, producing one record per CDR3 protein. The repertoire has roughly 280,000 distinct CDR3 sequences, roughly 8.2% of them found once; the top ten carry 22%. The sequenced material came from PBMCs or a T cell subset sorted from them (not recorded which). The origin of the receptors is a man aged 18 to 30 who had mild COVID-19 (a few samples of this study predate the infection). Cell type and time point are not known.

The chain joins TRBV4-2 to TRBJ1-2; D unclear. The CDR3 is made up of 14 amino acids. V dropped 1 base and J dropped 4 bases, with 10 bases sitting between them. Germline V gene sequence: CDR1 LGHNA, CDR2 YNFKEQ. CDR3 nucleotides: TGTGCCAGCAGCCAAGTGGGAGAGCCCTATGGCTACACCTTC. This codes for CASSQVGEPYGYTF.

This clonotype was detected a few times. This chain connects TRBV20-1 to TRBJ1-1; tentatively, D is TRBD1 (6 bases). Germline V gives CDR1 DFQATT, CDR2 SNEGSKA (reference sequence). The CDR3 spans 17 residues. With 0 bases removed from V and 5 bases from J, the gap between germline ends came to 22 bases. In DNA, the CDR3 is TGCAGTGCTAGAGATCGGGGGGGCCGGGGGAGTTGGACTGAAGCTTTCTTT. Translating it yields CSARDRGGRGSWTEAFF.

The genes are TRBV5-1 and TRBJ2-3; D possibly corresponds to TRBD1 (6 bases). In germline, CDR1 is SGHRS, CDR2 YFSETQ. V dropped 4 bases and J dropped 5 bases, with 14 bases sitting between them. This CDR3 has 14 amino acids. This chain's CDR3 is CASSEGQTVDTQYF. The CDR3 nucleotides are TGCGCCAGCAGCGAGGGACAAACGGTAGATACGCAGTATTTT.

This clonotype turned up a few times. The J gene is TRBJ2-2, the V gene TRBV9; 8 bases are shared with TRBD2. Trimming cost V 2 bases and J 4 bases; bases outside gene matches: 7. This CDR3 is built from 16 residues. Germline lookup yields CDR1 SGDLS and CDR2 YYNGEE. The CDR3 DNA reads TGTGCCAGCAGCGTTCCCGGGGGGGCCAGCACCGGGGAGCTGTTTTTT. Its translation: CASSVPGGASTGELFF.

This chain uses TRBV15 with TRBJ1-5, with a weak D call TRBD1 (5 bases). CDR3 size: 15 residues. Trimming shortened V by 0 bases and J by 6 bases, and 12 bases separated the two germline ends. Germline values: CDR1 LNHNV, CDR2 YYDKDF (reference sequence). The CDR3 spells CATSRDRGRVQPQHF. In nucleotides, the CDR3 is TGTGCCACCAGCAGAGATCGGGGCAGGGTTCAGCCCCAGCATTTT. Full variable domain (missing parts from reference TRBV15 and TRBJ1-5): DAMVIQNPRYQVTQFGKPVTLSCSQTLNHNVMYWYQQKSSQAPKLLFHYYDKDFNNEADTPDNFQSRRPNTSFCFLDIRSPGLGDTAMYLCATSRDRGRVQPQHFGDGTRLSIL.

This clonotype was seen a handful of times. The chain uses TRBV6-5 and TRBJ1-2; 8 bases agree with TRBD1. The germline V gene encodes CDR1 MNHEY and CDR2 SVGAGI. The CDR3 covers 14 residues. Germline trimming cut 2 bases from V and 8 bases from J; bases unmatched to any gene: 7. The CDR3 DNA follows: TGTGCCAGCAGTTACGGGGCAGGGGGCGACGGCTACACCTTC. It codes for CASSYGAGGDGYTF.

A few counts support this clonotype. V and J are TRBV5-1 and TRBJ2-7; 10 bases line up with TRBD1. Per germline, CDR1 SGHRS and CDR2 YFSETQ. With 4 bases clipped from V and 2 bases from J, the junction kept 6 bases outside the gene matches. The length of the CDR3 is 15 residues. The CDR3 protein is CASSPGTGDPYEQYV. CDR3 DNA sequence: TGCGCCAGCAGCCCCGGGACAGGGGACCCCTACGAGCAGTACGTC.

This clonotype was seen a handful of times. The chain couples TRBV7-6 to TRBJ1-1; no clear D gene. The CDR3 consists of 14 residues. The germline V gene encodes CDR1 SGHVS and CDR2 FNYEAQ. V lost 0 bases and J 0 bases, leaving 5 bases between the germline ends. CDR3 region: CASSLAQMNTEAFF. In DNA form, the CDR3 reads TGTGCCAGCAGCTTAGCTCAGATGAACACTGAAGCTTTCTTT. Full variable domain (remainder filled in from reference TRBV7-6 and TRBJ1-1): GAGVSQSPRYKVTKRGQDVALRCDPISGHVSLYWYRQALGQGPEFLTYFNYEAQQDKSGLPNDRFSAERPEGSISTLTIQRTEQRDSAMYRCASSLAQMNTEAFFGQGTRLTVV.

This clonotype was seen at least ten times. The CDR3 bases are TGCAGCGTTGCGGACGGTCTAATTGGCAATCAGCCCCAGCATTTT. Protein sequence: CSVADGLIGNQPQHF. This sequence joins TRBV29-1 and TRBJ1-5; D is unresolved. The CDR3 loop spans 15 amino acids. The germline V gene has CDR1 SQVTM and CDR2 ANQGSEA. Trimming pared 4 bases from V and 2 bases from J, leaving 15 bases between.